This T cell receptor beta chain was captured by sequencing in a study of cytomegalovirus exposure and HLA in healthy donors (dated by TCRdb to about 2017). Turning to the overall study: According to an earlier analysis of several hundred of the donors, about 180 million T cells yielded 90 million to 140 million unique TCR beta sequences and approximately 300 Gb of sequence data. A later genetic analysis used genome-wide SNP genotypes for about three fifths of the 666 donors, treating that subset as a discovery cohort. In an earlier analysis of more than 550 of the donors, high-throughput TCR beta sequencing was used to judge whether each TCR beta V gene segment behaved as functional or pseudogenic. Every repertoire in the discovery cohort had been generated on one and the same sequencing platform. HLA typing covered class I and class II loci at four-digit resolution. Among roughly 400 genotyped donors of the cohort, an average of approximately 230,000 unique TCR beta nucleotide sequences were sequenced per donor, 15% to 20% of them non-productive. Of the 350 to 450 genotyped donors, 81% were placed in the genetic ancestry cluster associated with self-reported Caucasian donors. Rather than drawing on any new phenotypic data, the later analysis identified candidate immune exposures from TCR beta sequences and the way those sequences occurred across donors. A separate validation cohort of approximately 130 different subjects was used in addition to the 666-subject first cohort. An early release covering roughly 640 HLA-typed donors comprised about 300 gigabases of sequencing data and around 85 million unique TCR sequences. A later analysis re-analyzed previously published TCR beta repertoires from roughly 600 donors and added high-resolution HLA genotyping to study TCR occurrence patterns. Donor age, sex, ethnicity and CMV serostatus were compiled alongside the repertoire data. High-throughput TCR immunosequencing, statistical association of individual TCRs with disease status, and machine learning were combined to predict cytomegalovirus infection status. The study aimed to test whether signatures of past pathogen exposure could be identified by cataloging public T cell receptors. The study used immunosequencing to profile the T cell repertoires of several hundred subjects and linked those repertoires to cytomegalovirus serostatus. Typing coverage differed by locus: A, B, C, DRB1 and DQB1 were typed in roughly 629-630 donors, DQA1 in 522, DPA1 in nearly 610, and DPB1 in approximately 450. Roughly five DR-DQ haplotypes were handled as single units for association and clustering because linkage in the cohort was strong. What the study reported, not specific to this receptor: In a later analysis, most CMV-associated TCR beta chains were found to appear HLA-restricted, with HLA associations seemingly driven largely by CMV exposure. According to a later analysis, parvovirus B19, influenza, CMV and Epstein-Barr virus appeared linked to several top co-occurrence clusters. The presence/absence analyses assumed that sequencing depth was roughly uniform across donors, and that assumption may not be true. The authors suggested that the approach could potentially be generalized to other disease states and immunological phenotypes. Immune exposure information for the cohort was limited to CMV serostatus. An association between a missense DCLRE1C variant and V-gene and J-gene trimming of TCR beta chains was found in a later genetic analysis and replicated in an independent cohort. In this cohort, only TCR beta chains were sequenced, and detectable features were limited by the absence of alpha or paired-chain data. Because HLA typing was missing for some donors at each locus, association tests included only the typed subset. Strong co-occurrence of HLA alleles, especially DR and DQ, made assigning TCR associations to individual alleles difficult. In a later analysis, TCR association rates were found to vary across HLA loci, with the most associated TCRs seen for DRB1 alleles and the fewest for HLA-C alleles. A further reported finding was that TCR beta sequences accurately predicted the HLA-A and HLA-B alleles for most subjects in the first cohort. A later analysis found that HLA-associated TCR beta chains were more clonally expanded and had lower generation probabilities than equally common non-associated chains. Correlated functional status among segregating V segments might be attributable to linkage disequilibrium, but an unknown experimental factor could not be ruled out. A cluster of highly shared sequence variants was judged likely to represent a technical artifact of the sequencing pipeline. An earlier analysis of approximately 500 of the donors showed that most TCR beta V segments appeared in productive rearrangements either about 87% or about 30% of the time, which broadly matched IMGT annotations. Across donors, most TCR sequences were observed very rarely, whereas some public TCRs were present in many individuals. In the study, approximately 160 TCR beta chains were listed as associated with cytomegalovirus. Some IMGT-functional V segments, including TRBV6-2 and TRBV6-3, could not be distinguished by the 87-base-pair reads and were therefore excluded. Approximately 16 rarely observed V segments, including chromosome 9 orphons, were excluded from the earlier analysis of approximately 500 of the donors because counts were too low. In vitro tests confirmed that a few of the cytomegalovirus-associated TCR beta chains recognize cytomegalovirus antigens. A later analysis associated 17,000 or so TCR beta sequences with specific HLA alleles at a false discovery rate of 0.05. A later genetic analysis reported fewer N-insertions in productive TCRs among donors in an Asian-associated ancestry cluster than the roughly 690-donor mean. In both the original and validation cohorts, the classifier was reported to diagnose cytomegalovirus status with high specificity and sensitivity.

V ends up 1 base short and J 7 bases short, with an unmatched junction base count of 6. Including the terminal cysteine and phenylalanine, the CDR3 comprises 15 residues. This entry keeps only the CDR3 DNA: 45 bases, framed from base 1. The germline V gene provides CDR1 MGHRA and CDR2 YSYEKL. The library relied on the immunoSEQ multiplex PCR assay. The multiplex PCR relied on a mix of 60 forward primers for TCR Vbeta segments and 13 reverse primers for TCR Jbeta segments. A multiplex PCR assay on genomic DNA amplified the CDR3 region of rearranged TCR beta genes. The Illumina HiSeq System was used to sequence the amplified TCR beta libraries as 87-base-pair reads. The source study handled its data this way. A later analysis tallied around 87 million unique TCR beta chains across the 660 or so repertoires, and roughly 11 million of those chains were shared by two or more donors. A nearest-neighbor algorithm error-corrected the raw reads and collapsed the reads into unique sequences, merging closely related sequences to remove PCR and sequencing errors. Alignment of CDR3 sequences to IMGT reference sequences was used to assign V, D and J gene segments. For a sequence to be retained, at least a six-nucleotide match to both a V gene segment and a J gene segment was required. Rearrangements were called productive when the CDR3 lacked stop codons and stayed in frame with V and J; all others were non-productive. CDR3 was defined according to IMGT convention as the region running from the second conserved V-encoded cysteine to the conserved J-encoded phenylalanine. The earlier analysis of about 570 of the donors excluded any sequence lacking an unambiguous match to a single V gene segment. An earlier analysis of about 590 of the donors classified V segments as functional when productive rearrangements were above 56.7% and as segregating when the standard deviation between donors was above 5%. A statistical classification framework was built to diagnose cytomegalovirus status from the catalog of TCR beta chain sequences. A later analysis assigned V and J genes by comparing TCR nucleotide sequences with IMGT/GENE-DB human TR gene sequences. A later analysis assigned CDR3 sequences and most-parsimonious VDJ recombination scenarios with the TCRdist pipeline. In a later analysis, each TCR beta chain was defined by its CDR3 amino acid sequence together with its V-gene family, and reads lacking a unique V-gene family were excluded. A later analysis removed 550 to 700 highly shared, low-generation-probability nucleotide sequences to deal with suspected cross-contamination and a sequencing artifact. For each public chain, a later analysis derived a clonal expansion index from normalized ranks of inferred template counts within each repertoire. Generation probabilities in a later analysis came from a VDJ recombination model fitted to out-of-frame rearrangements, and those results were checked against IGoR. A later analysis scored TCR-TCR, TCR-HLA and TCR-CMV co-occurrence with hypergeometric tests, applying a repertoire-size bias correction to TCR pairs. To estimate false discovery rates, a later analysis permuted the HLA or CMV assignments 20 times. In a later analysis, co-occurring TCRs were grouped using DBSCAN, and TCRdist sequence similarity was added for clustering within HLA-allele-positive subsets. Co-occurrence clustering excluded repertoires with fewer than 30,000 or more than 120,000 public chains, plus five with anomalous nucleotide sharing. This is the immuneACCESS table as TCRdb keeps it, with only in-frame sequences that have V and J called. A part of the clones is gone; compared with another copy, unresolved V genes explain less than half, and the rest is unexplained. That table gives V, J and clone size, and the DNA gave D and trimming. The sample table holds approximately 70,000 clones. Approximately 1.8% of the sample is held by the ten biggest clonotypes.

A word on this clone: No antigen is known for it.

The cohort comprised some 680 healthy bone marrow donors. At the time of sampling, every cohort member was nominally healthy, though immune exposures that went unrecorded were likely present. The donor was CMV seronegative and was included in the group of around 320 seronegative cohort members. Every donor gave a peripheral blood sample, and the peripheral blood mononuclear cells from that sample were used for TCR beta sequencing. Genomic DNA was extracted from the blood cell samples with the Qiagen DNeasy Blood Extraction Kit. The chain is assembled from TRBV4-1 and TRBJ1-1; TRBD1 lines up with 10 middle nucleotides. The sequencing sample was made of PBMCs. This receptor was identified in a woman aged 25 to 39 in good health and CMV-seronegative. The CDR3 sequence is CASSQVPGQGNEAFF. The DNA sequence is as follows: TGCGCCAGCAGCCAAGTCCCGGGACAGGGGAATGAAGCTTTCTTT.